This is a list of T cell receptor beta chains from one sample in a study of blood T cell repertoires in COVID-19. TCRdb keeps only in-frame clones here, not all; method: immunoSEQ multiplex PCR. The sample holds approximately 250,000 clones; around 86% are singletons and the top ten take 5% to 7%. Sequencing was carried out using peripheral blood. These receptors came from an elderly woman with COVID-19, enrolled during active disease. CDR3s include the opening cysteine and the closing phenylalanine or tryptophan. Size tells how often a clone was seen (once, few, many) or the class of an expanded clone, and some rows leave it out.

v_call | clone_size | cdr3_aa
TRBV2 | - | CASSEAASGYTF
TRBV3-1/TRBV3-2 | - | CASSQGGTGRSYGYTF
TRBV6-5 | once | CASRTQRGNSPLHF
TRBV7-9 | - | CASSDRDRETQYF
TRBV6-2/TRBV6-3 | - | CASSSIQVERRVDTQYF
TRBV7-3 | - | CASDYMVFRGRCCEKLFF
TRBV19 | - | CASSPLQGPNTEAFF
TRBV4-2 | - | CASSQPTLTGGVTTEAFF
TRBV5-6 | - | CASSLGGGGYEQYF
TRBV5-4 | - | CASSFPTSGGSGANVLTF
TRBV5-4 | - | CASSRGQGDGGYTF
TRBV11-2 | - | CASSLEQGTYNSPLHF
TRBV11-2 | - | CASSLAAGGGRVGNTIYF
TRBV28 | - | CASSFAGYSGANVLTF
TRBV7-6 | - | CASSAGLAGAVSEQFF
TRBV9 | - | CASRRDSIGDEQFF
TRBV6-5 | - | CASSPTGTGANVLTF
TRBV4-2 | - | CASSQAGDNEQFF
TRBV19 | - | CASSTQGGTNEKLFF
TRBV27 | - | CASTRTGTSYTDTQYF
TRBV7-8 | - | CASSSIGTGGLQHF
TRBV24-1 | - | CATSACWTPHTYEQYF
TRBV6-5 | - | CASSSEIGTSEETQYF
TRBV6-5 | - | CASVRGTNYGYTF
TRBV24-1 | - | CATSGRSGGAAQPQHF
TRBV10-3 | - | CAISELGNTIYF
TRBV20-1 | - | CSAGGDYGYTF
TRBV28 | - | CATFRVRNSPLHF
TRBV4-1 | - | CASSPRHRAAKNIQYF
TRBV5-1 | - | CASSLSWGGNTEAFF
TRBV11-2 | - | CASSFVTSGGGRAFPQYF
TRBV11-2 | - | CASSLAGIGAKNIQYF
TRBV6-2/TRBV6-3 | once | CASSYGTGGGGTQYF
TRBV27 | - | CASSLMGHGLSGANVLTF
TRBV10-3 | - | CAIQAGKTNTGELFF
TRBV11-2 | - | CASSLGEGRTEAFF
TRBV7-7 | - | CASSPSSQHTDTQYF
TRBV25-1 | - | CASSYGTATDTQYF
TRBV5-6 | - | CASSLLGGLGETQYF
TRBV30 | - | CAWSADNSGANVLTF
TRBV6-1 | once | CASSDDPGTGQPQHF
TRBV24-1 | - | CATSEEGTSGLNEQFF
TRBV12-3/TRBV12-4 | - | CASSFGLAAQFF
TRBV5-1 | - | CASSSTYDTQYF
TRBV19 | - | CASSTGQSGNTIYF
TRBV5-1 | - | CASSLHQGAGTEAFF
TRBV5-1 | - | CASSWGGGRDTQYF
TRBV2 | - | CASRETENTEAFF
TRBV5-1 | - | CASSLANAAGTDTQYF
TRBV2 | - | CASSVLTEAFF
TRBV7-2 | - | CASSSIGGSSTDTQYF
TRBV3-1/TRBV3-2 | - | CASSPRQGLGNEQFF
TRBV7-2 | - | CASSLDRLNYGYTF
TRBV28 | - | CASSIDRGRHGYTF
TRBV28 | - | CAIARSSYNSPLHF